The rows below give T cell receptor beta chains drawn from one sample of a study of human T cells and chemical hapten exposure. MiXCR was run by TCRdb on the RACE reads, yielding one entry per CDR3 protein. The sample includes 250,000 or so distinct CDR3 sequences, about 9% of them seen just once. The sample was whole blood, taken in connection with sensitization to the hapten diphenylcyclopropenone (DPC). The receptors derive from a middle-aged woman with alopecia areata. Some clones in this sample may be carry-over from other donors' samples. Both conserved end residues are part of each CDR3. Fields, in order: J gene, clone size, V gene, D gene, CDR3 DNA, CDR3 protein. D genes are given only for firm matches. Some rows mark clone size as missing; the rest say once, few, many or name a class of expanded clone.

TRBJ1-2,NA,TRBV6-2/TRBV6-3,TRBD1,TGTGCCAGCAGTTTCTTGACAGGGGTTGATGGCTACACCTTC,CASSFLTGVDGYTF
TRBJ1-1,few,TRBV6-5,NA,TGTGCCAGCAGTTTCGATCCGCTAGGGGCTAGACCTGAAGCTTTCTTT,CASSFDPLGARPEAFF
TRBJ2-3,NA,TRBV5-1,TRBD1,TGCGCCAGCAGCTTGGCCGGGGGACAGGGTTTTTCTACGCAGTATTTT,CASSLAGGQGFSTQYF
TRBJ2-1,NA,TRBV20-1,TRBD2,TGCAGTGCTAGAGGGCTAGCGGACAACAATGAGCAGTTCTTC,CSARGLADNNEQFF
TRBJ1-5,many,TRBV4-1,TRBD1,TGCGCCAGCAGCCAAGCAGGGGGAGGAGGCAATCAGCCCCAGCATTTT,CASSQAGGGGNQPQHF
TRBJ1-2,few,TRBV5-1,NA,TGCGCCAGCGGAGAAACCTATGGCTACACCTTC,CASGETYGYTF
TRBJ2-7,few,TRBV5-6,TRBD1,TGTGCCAGCAGCCGCGGGACAGGGGCCTACGAGCAGTACTTC,CASSRGTGAYEQYF
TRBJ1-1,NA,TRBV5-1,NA,TGCGCCAGCAGCTCTTACGGGGACACTGAAGCTTTCTTT,CASSSYGDTEAFF
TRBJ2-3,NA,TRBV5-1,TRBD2,TGCGCCAGCAGCCCCGGGACTAGCCGAGCAGATACGCAGTATTTT,CASSPGTSRADTQYF
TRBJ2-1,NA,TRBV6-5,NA,TGTGCCAGCAGCCGAAATCACTGGGGAGAGTCCTACAATGAGCAGTTCTTC,CASSRNHWGESYNEQFF
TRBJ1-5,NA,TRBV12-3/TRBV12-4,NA,TGTGCCAGCAGAAGGGGGGAGCACAATCAGCCCCAGCATTTT,CASRRGEHNQPQHF
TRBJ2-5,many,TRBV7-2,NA,TGTGCCAGCAGCTTGGGGACAAAAGAGACCCAGTACTTC,CASSLGTKETQYF
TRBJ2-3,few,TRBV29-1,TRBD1,TGCAGCGTTGACAGGGGGCAGAGCACAGATACGCAGTATTTT,CSVDRGQSTDTQYF
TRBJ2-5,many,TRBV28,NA,TGTGCCAGCAGTACATGGGGAGACGCAGAGACCCAGTACTTC,CASSTWGDAETQYF